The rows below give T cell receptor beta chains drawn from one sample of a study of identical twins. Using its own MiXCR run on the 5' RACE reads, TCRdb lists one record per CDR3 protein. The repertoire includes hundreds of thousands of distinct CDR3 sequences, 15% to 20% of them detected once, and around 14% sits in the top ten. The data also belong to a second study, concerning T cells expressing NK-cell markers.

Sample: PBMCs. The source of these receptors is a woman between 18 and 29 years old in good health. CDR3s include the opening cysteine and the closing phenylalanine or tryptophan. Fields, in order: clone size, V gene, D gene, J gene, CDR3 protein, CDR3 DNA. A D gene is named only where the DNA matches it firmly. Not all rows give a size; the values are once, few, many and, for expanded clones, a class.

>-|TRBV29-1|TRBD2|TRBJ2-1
CSLYPSGGGLNEQFF
TGCAGCCTCTATCCTAGCGGGGGGGGACTGAATGAGCAGTTCTTC
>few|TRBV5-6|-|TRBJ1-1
CASSLFRQLTVGAFF
TGTGCCAGCAGCTTGTTTCGGCAGTTGACGGTGGGAGCTTTCTTT
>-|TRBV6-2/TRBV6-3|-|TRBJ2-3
CASGARDSTSGDTQYF
TGTGCCAGCGGGGCACGGGACTCCACCTCGGGAGATACGCAGTATTTT
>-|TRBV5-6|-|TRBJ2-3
CASSSQSTQYF
TGTGCCAGCAGCTCGCAATCTACGCAGTATTTT
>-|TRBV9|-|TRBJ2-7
CASSVAPGLYEQYF
TGTGCCAGCAGCGTAGCTCCCGGGCTATACGAGCAGTACTTC
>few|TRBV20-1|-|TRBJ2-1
CSAPRISYNEQFF
TGCAGTGCCCCGCGAATCTCCTACAATGAGCAGTTCTTC
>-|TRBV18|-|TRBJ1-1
CASSPTVRVLRSDTEAFF
TGTGCCAGCTCACCAACAGTCAGGGTTTTGAGGTCTGACACTGAAGCTTTCTTT
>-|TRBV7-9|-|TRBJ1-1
CASSREDREAFF
TGTGCCAGCAGCCGCGAGGACCGTGAAGCTTTCTTT
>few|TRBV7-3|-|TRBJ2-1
CASSLIPPGRLIRGGTEQFF
TGTGCCAGCAGCTTAATCCCCCCGGGTCGACTTATCCGGGGAGGAACTGAGCAGTTCTTC
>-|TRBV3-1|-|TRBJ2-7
CASCQGIILGVDNEQYF
TGTGCCAGCTGCCAAGGGATAATATTAGGGGTGGACAACGAGCAGTACTTC
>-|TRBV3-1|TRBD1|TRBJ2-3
CASSPTGLGVTFVDTQYF
TGTGCCAGCAGTCCGACAGGGCTTGGTGTGACATTCGTGGATACGCAATATTTT